This T cell receptor beta chain derives from a study of Ad26.COV2.S vaccination and SARS-CoV-2 variants (dated by TCRdb to about 2021). With regard to the full study: Vaccine-arm donors came from COV1001, a multicentre, randomized, double-blind, placebo-controlled phase I-IIa trial of Ad26.COV2.S in healthy adults. Ad26.COV2.S was administered intramuscularly at a dose of 5x10^10 or 1x10^11 viral particles, either as one shot or as two shots given 56 days apart. TCRbeta repertoire sequencing served as the tool for gauging how specific and how broad the SARS-CoV-2-reactive T cell receptors were following Ad26.COV2.S vaccination. The TCR-sequenced set comprised around 30 samples: about 19 Ad26.COV2.S vaccine recipients, 5 placebo recipients and 8 SARS-CoV-2 convalescent individuals. Participants in the trial were split at random into five groups of five each, receiving low-dose or high-dose Ad26.COV2.S once or twice, or else placebo on both occasions. Blinding of investigators to trial group allocation was maintained during experiments and outcome assessment.

The immunoSEQ Assay was used to sequence TCRbeta CDR3 regions. After extraction, genomic DNA underwent amplification by bias-controlled multiplex PCR, followed by high-throughput sequencing. As for the original processing: To quantify the absolute abundance of every unique TCRbeta CDR3 region, sequences were collapsed and filtered. Usable DNA was measured by amplifying reference genes present in all nucleated cells, and TCRbeta template counts were normalized to that usable DNA to estimate T cell fraction. Repertoire TCRs were annotated as SARS-CoV-2-specific by exact matching of V gene, CDR3 amino acid sequence and J gene to a known reactive TCR set. The reference SARS-CoV-2 TCR set was derived from MIRA and filtered for enrichment in COVID-19-positive ImmuneCODE repertoires, a step that removed public or cross-reactive TCRs. Using the MIRA antigens, annotated TCRs were further analysed by specific ORF or by position within an ORF. Depth was the summed frequency of annotated unique rearrangements, while breadth was defined as annotated unique rearrangements over total unique productive rearrangements. Group comparisons of TCR breadth used two-sided Wilcoxon rank-sum tests. This is the immuneACCESS table as TCRdb keeps it, with only in-frame sequences that have V and J called. A part of the clones is gone; compared with another copy, unresolved V genes explain less than half, and the rest is unexplained. V and J calls and clone size are as listed in that table; D and trimming were resolved from the DNA. This sample has 350,000 to 400,000 clones in its table, and around 85% of those were observed once. The ten largest clonotypes hold 3.5% of the sample.

The CDR3 measures 13 amino acids from cysteine to phenylalanine. Of the read, only the CDR3 DNA is kept; its 39 bases are in frame from base 1. Reading the germline V gene gives CDR1 SNHLY and CDR2 FYNNEI. The trim is 11 bases for V and 1 base for J, with a gap of 14 bases between the germline ends. The study at large found these results: The study was not powered for comparison of responses between vaccine doses or regimens. After vaccination, substantial breadth of spike-specific CD8+ and CD4+ T cell responses was reported. Comparable non-spike TCR breadth was observed between vaccine and placebo recipients, consistent with only spike being contained in the vaccine. The authors noted that the TCR breadth and depth analyses may have underestimated total T cell responses. Higher spike-specific TCR breadth was observed in Ad26.COV2.S recipients than in placebo recipients (P = 0.0014).

In regard to this clone: The specificity of this receptor is unknown. Per-base quality was not reported, and no clone a single base away is much larger than it.

Interpreted using the paper, the treatment or condition label stands for: about 20 received Ad26.COV2.S at low or high dose, single or two shots; about five received placebo; per-sample allocation not given. For vaccine and placebo recipients, the sequenced repertoires came from samples collected on day 63 after the first injection. In Cohort 1b, about 27 adults aged 18-55 years were enrolled at a single site in Boston, USA, between 29 July and 7 August 2020. Ad26.COV2.S was a replication-incompetent adenovirus type 26 vector expressing a prefusion-stabilized SARS-CoV-2 spike protein from the original Wuhan strain.

The V and J genes are TRBV2 and TRBJ1-1; the D region possibly corresponds to TRBD1 (6 bases align). The clonotype originates from a person aged 18-65 years who received the Ad26.COV2.S COVID-19 vaccine or a placebo. The specimen comprised peripheral blood, sampled in a trial of Ad26.COV2.S vaccine versus placebo. The DNA is as follows: TGTGCCCGGCGGGGGGCCGGGAACACTGAAGCTTTCTTT. Translated, this is CARRGAGNTEAFF.